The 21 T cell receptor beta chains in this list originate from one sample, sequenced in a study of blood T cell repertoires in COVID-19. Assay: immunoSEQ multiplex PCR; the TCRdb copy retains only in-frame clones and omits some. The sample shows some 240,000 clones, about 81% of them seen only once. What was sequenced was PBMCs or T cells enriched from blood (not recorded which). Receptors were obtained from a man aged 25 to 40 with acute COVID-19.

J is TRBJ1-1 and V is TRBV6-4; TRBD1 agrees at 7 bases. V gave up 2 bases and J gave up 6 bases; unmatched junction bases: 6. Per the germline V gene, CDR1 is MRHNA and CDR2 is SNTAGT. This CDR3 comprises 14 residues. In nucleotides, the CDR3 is TGTGCCAGCAGTGACCCGCCGGGACAGTCTGAAGCTTTCTTT. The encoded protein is CASSDPPGQSEAFF.

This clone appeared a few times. The CDR3 coding sequence is TGTGCCATCAGTGACTTCGGGACAGGGGATACGCAGTATTTT. This sequence encodes CAISDFGTGDTQYF. This rearrangement joins TRBV10-3 to TRBJ2-3; 9 nucleotides line up with TRBD1. The J segment lost 6 bases and the V segment lost 3 bases, leaving 4 bases of the junction unmatched. The CDR3 loop spans 14 amino acids. Germline values: CDR1 ENHRY, CDR2 SYGVKD.

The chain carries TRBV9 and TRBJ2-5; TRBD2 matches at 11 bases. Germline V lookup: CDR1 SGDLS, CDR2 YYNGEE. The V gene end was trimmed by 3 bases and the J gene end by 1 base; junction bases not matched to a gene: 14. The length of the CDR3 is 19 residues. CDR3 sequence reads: CASSAGRLAGSRLQETQYF. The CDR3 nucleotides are TGTGCCAGCAGCGCCGGGAGACTAGCGGGGTCGCGACTCCAAGAGACCCAGTACTTC.

The CDR3 is CASSQVGPGGIETQYF. In DNA form, the CDR3 reads TGTGCCAGCAGCCAAGTGGGTCCAGGGGGGATAGAGACCCAGTACTTC. The chain is built from TRBV4-2 and TRBJ2-5; TRBD1 might be the D (7 bases). CDR1 LGHNA and CDR2 YNFKEQ come from the germline V gene. The CDR3 is 16 residues long. With 1 base removed from V and 4 bases from J, the gap between germline ends came to 16 bases.

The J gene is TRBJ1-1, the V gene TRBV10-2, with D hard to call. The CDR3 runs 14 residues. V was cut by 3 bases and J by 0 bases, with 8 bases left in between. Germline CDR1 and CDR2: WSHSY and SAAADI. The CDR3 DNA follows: TGCGCCAGCAGTGAAACGGGGATGAACACTGAAGCTTTCTTT. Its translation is CASSETGMNTEAFF.

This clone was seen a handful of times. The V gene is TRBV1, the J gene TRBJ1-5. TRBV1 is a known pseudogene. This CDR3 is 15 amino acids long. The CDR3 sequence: CTSSQDPSRNQPQHF. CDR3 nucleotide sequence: TGCACCAGCAGCCAAGATCCAAGCCGGAATCAGCCCCAGCATTTT.

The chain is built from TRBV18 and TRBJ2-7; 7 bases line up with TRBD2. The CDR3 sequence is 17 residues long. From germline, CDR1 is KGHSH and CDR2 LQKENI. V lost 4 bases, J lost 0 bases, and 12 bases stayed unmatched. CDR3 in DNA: TGTGCCAGCTCACTAGCGGGTGGACCTGACAGCTCCTACGAGCAGTACGTC. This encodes CASSLAGGPDSSYEQYV.

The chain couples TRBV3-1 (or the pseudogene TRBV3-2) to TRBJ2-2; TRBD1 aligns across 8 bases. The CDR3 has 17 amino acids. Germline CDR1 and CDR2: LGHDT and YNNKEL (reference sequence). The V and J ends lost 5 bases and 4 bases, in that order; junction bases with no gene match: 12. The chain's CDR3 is CASSVQGASVGTGELFF. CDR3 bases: TGTGCCAGCAGCGTGCAGGGGGCATCCGTCGGCACCGGGGAGCTGTTTTTT.

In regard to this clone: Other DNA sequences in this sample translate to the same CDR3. The CDR3, as DNA: TGTGCCAGTAGTATAGGTGGGCACTCTGGAAACACCATATATTTT. The encoded protein is CASSIGGHSGNTIYF. The J gene is TRBJ1-3, the V gene TRBV19; D unclear. This CDR3 comprises 15 residues. Germline V gene lookup returns CDR1 LNHDA and CDR2 SQIVND (reference sequence). The V and J ends lost 1 base and 0 bases respectively, with 7 bases between them.

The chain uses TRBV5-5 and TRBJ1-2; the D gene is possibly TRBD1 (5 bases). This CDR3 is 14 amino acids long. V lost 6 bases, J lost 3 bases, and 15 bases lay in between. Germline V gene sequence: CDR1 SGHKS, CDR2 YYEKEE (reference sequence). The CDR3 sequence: CASIGPGLYYGYTF. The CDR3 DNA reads TGTGCCAGCATCGGACCGGGACTCTACTATGGCTACACCTTC.

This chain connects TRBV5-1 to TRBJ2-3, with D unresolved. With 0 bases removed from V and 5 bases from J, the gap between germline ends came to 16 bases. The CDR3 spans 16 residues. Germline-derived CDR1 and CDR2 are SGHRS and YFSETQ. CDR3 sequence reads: CASSLELGSGGDTQYF. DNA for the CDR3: TGCGCCAGCAGCTTGGAATTGGGCTCCGGTGGAGATACGCAGTATTTT. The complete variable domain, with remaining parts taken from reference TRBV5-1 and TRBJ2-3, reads KAGVTQTPRYLIKTRGQQVTLSCSPISGHRSVSWYQQTPGQGLQFLFEYFSETQRNKGNFPGRFSGRQFSNSRSEMNVSTLELGDSALYLCASSLELGSGGDTQYFGPGTRLTVL.

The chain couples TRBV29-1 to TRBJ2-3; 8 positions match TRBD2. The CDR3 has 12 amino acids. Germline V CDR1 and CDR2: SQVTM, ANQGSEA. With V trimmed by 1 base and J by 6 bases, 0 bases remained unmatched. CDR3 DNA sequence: TGCAGCGTTGAAGCGGGAGGGGATACGCAGTATTTT. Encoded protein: CSVEAGGDTQYF.

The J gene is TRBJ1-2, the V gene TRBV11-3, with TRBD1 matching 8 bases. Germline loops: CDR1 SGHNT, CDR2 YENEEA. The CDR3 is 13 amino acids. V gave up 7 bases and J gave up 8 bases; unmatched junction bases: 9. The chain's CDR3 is CASTVSGGRGYTF. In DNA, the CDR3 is TGTGCCAGCACCGTGTCAGGGGGCAGGGGCTACACCTTC.

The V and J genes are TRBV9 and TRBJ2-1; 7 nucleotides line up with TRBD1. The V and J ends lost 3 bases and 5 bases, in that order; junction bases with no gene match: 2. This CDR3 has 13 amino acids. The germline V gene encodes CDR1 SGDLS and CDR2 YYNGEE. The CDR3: CASSAGTDNEQFF. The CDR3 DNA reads TGTGCCAGCAGCGCCGGGACAGACAATGAGCAGTTCTTC.

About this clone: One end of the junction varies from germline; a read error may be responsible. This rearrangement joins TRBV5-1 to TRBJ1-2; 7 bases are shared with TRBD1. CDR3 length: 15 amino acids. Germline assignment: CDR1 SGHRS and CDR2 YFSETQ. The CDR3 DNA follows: TGTGCCAGCAGCTCGACAGGGCTCCCGAACTATGGCTACACCTTC. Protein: CASSSTGLPNYGYTF.

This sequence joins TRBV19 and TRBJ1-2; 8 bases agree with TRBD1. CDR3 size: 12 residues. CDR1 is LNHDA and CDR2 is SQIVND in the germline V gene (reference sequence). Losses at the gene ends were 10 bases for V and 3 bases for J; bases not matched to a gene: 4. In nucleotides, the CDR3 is TGTGCCACAACGGACAGGGACTATGGCTACACCTTC. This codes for CATTDRDYGYTF.

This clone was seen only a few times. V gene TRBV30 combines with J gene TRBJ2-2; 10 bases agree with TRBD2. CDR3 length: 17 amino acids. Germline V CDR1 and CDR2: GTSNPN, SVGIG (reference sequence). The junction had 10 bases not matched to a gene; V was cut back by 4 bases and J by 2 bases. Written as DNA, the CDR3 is TGTGCCTGGAAAATATATAGCGGGAGGCCCAACACCGGGGAGCTGTTTTTT. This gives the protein CAWKIYSGRPNTGELFF.

The CDR3 DNA reads as TGTGCCGAAGGAAATCGGGGGGGGCACACTGAAGCTTTCTTT. This gives the protein CAEGNRGGHTEAFF. This rearrangement joins TRBV24-1 to TRBJ1-1; maybe TRBD1 (6 bases). Germline V gene lookup returns CDR1 KGHDR and CDR2 SFDVKD. This CDR3 spans 14 amino acids. The ends were cut back, 12 bases at V and 3 bases at J, with 19 bases in the middle.

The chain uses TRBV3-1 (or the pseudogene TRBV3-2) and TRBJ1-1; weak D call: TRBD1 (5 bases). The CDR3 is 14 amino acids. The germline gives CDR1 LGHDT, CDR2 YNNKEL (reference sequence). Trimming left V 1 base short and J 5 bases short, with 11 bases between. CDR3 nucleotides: TGTGCCAGCAGCCAAGCCGGGGGAGCAACTGAAGCTTTCTTT. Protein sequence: CASSQAGGATEAFF.

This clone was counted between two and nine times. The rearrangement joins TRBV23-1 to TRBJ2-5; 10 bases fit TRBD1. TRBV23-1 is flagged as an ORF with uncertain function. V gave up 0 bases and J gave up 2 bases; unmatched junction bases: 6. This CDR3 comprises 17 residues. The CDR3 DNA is TGCGCCAGCAGTCAATCATCCGGACAGGGGGAGCAAGAGACCCAGTACTTC. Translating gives CASSQSSGQGEQETQYF.

The CDR3 DNA is TGTGCCAGCAGCTTATCCGGACTAGCGGGAAATAATGAGCAGTTCTTC. This translates into CASSLSGLAGNNEQFF. The chain links TRBV11-3 to TRBJ2-1; TRBD2 agrees at 12 bases. V trimming: 2 bases; J trimming: 7 bases; junction bases outside the gene matches: 6. The CDR3 is 16 amino acids. Germline CDR1 is SGHNT and CDR2 is YENEEA. Variable domain in full (rest from reference TRBV11-3 and TRBJ2-1): EAGVVQSPRYKIIEKKQPVAFWCNPISGHNTLYWYLQNLGQGPELLIRYENEEAVDDSQLPKDRFSAERLKGVDSTLKIQPAELGDSAVYLCASSLSGLAGNNEQFFGPGTRLTVL.